Listed below are T cell receptor beta chains from one sample, sequenced in a study of EBV T-cell therapy then PD-1 blockade in nasopharyngeal carcinoma. Sequenced by immunoSEQ multiplex PCR; TCRdb stores in-frame clones only, minus some. The sample records 20,000 or so clones, approximately 83% being singletons. Their antigens are not known. The source was CD8+ T cells from blood, collected at day -245 from a patient whose treatment included autologous EBV-specific T cells and nivolumab. The receptors shown here come from a man in his forties with nasopharyngeal carcinoma. Both conserved end residues are part of each CDR3. Fields, in order: V gene, J gene, CDR3 protein.

>TRBV4-3|TRBJ2-3
CASSHPGGPDPTDTQYF
>TRBV5-4|TRBJ2-1
CASSLLSETLEQFF
>TRBV6-5|TRBJ2-5
CASSYSRGSEETQYF
>TRBV9|TRBJ1-1
CASSVDEGAEAFF
>TRBV24-1|TRBJ2-3
CATSEFADTQYF
>TRBV7-3|TRBJ1-2
CASSSYYFLGTARLYGYTF
>TRBV10-3|TRBJ1-1
CATVDGNTEAFF
>TRBV9|TRBJ2-2
CASSETGSGTGELFF
>TRBV4-1|TRBJ2-3
CASSQLLETDTQYF
>TRBV10-3|TRBJ1-5
CAISAGQGAAQPQHF
>TRBV6-2/TRBV6-3|TRBJ1-2
CASSPDRARANYGYTF
>TRBV7-2|TRBJ2-3
CASSLRRGGWTDTQYF
>TRBV6-4|TRBJ2-7
CASSATSGGVYEQYF
>TRBV6-5|TRBJ2-7
CASIQGTGGYEQYF
>TRBV4-1|TRBJ2-7
CASSQGGQGAYEQYF
>TRBV28|TRBJ1-2
CASSLPSDIGFYGYTF
>TRBV29-1|TRBJ2-4
CSVSRVNIQYF
>TRBV27|TRBJ2-7
CASSLSAGTGTYEQYF
>TRBV6-5|TRBJ1-5
CASRAGTVNQPQHF
>TRBV7-9|TRBJ1-1
CASSLGQGRGTEAFF
>TRBV5-6|TRBJ2-7
CASSWTGGYEQYF
>TRBV27|TRBJ1-1
CASSPQPERAFF
>TRBV29-1|TRBJ1-1
CSVEWSGTEAFF
>TRBV4-2|TRBJ2-1
CASSQDSGGSYNEQFF
>TRBV7-6|TRBJ2-3
CASSLFDSASSTDTQYF
>TRBV4-1|TRBJ2-7
CASSQESGGARYEQYF
>TRBV27|TRBJ2-1
CASSLGDEQFF
>TRBV7-2|TRBJ1-6
CASSSPQFSYNSPLHF
>TRBV13|TRBJ2-6
CASSLGPASGANVLTF